These T cell receptor beta chains were read from a single sample in a study of vaccination effects on CD4 cells after COVID-19. Antigens of these TCRs are unknown. Assay: immunoSEQ multiplex PCR; the TCRdb copy retains only in-frame clones and omits some. The sample lists about 48,000 clones, 50% to 80% occurring once. The sample in question was CD4+ T cells from PBMCs cultured without peptide, obtained before COVID-19 vaccination. Every receptor here comes from a human donor who received a COVID-19 vaccine. Each CDR3 is given with its conserved first and last residue. The D gene is left open where the match is weak. Clone sizes are given selectively: once, few, many, or a class where the clone is expanded.

abundance	v_gene	d_gene	j_gene	CDR3nt	CDR3aa
.	TRBV30	TRBD1	TRBJ1-1	TGTGCCTGGAAGACAGGGGGCATGACTGAAGCTTTCTTT	CAWKTGGMTEAFF
once	TRBV28	.	TRBJ1-2	TGTGCAATTGGGGTCGTATCCTATGGCTACACCTTC	CAIGVVSYGYTF
.	TRBV3-1/TRBV3-2	.	TRBJ2-7	TGTGCCAGCAGCCAAGAGTGGGGGTCGCTACTAAACGTAGGGGAGCAGTACTTC	CASSQEWGSLLNVGEQYF
.	TRBV4-3	TRBD2	TRBJ2-6	TGCGCCAGCAGCCGGGAAGCGGGGATTTCTGGGGCCAACGTCCTGACTTTC	CASSREAGISGANVLTF
.	TRBV10-3	TRBD1	TRBJ1-1	TGTGCCATCAGTTCCCCAGGGGGAGGGAACACTGAAGCTTTCTTT	CAISSPGGGNTEAFF
.	TRBV7-2	.	TRBJ2-1	TGTGCCAGCAGCTTAGAAAACGTCCTCGGTAATGAGCAGTTCTTC	CASSLENVLGNEQFF
.	TRBV7-7	.	TRBJ1-5	TGTGCTAGCAGCTTAGGTTTAACAGTTTTTAGCAATCAGCCCCAGCATTTT	CASSLGLTVFSNQPQHF
few	TRBV4-1	.	TRBJ2-1	TGCGCCAGCAGTGGCAACGTAGTCCGCAATGAGCAGTTCTTC	CASSGNVVRNEQFF
.	TRBV7-9	.	TRBJ1-6	TGTGCCAGCAGCTCCAAATGGGTCGACAGGTCTTATTCACCCCTCCACTTT	CASSSKWVDRSYSPLHF
.	TRBV19	.	TRBJ2-2	TGTGCCAGTAGTATAGAGGTCGGGCGCGGGGAGCTGTTTTTT	CASSIEVGRGELFF
.	TRBV6-4	.	TRBJ1-1	TGTGCCAGCAGTGACGGGGAGAACACTGAAGCTTTCTTT	CASSDGENTEAFF
once	TRBV18	TRBD1	TRBJ2-2	TGTGCCAGCTCGGGACAGGGGGCGACCGGGGAGCTGTTTTTT	CASSGQGATGELFF
.	TRBV18	.	TRBJ2-1	TGTGCCAGCTCACTTGGGGGTGGCATCTCCATCGATGAGCAGTTCTTC	CASSLGGGISIDEQFF
once	TRBV19	.	TRBJ1-2	TGTGCCAGTACGTCTTTTGGGAGGACGCCCGGCTATGGCTACACCTTC	CASTSFGRTPGYGYTF
.	TRBV11-1	.	TRBJ2-1	TGTGCCAGCAGCAGCCCGGAAGTCTATGAGCAGTTCTTC	CASSSPEVYEQFF
.	TRBV7-2	TRBD2	TRBJ2-1	TGTGCCAGCAGCTCCCAGCGGGGGGTCTACAATGAGCAGTTCTTC	CASSSQRGVYNEQFF
.	TRBV19	.	TRBJ2-7	TGTGCCAGTAGCACCAGAGGGGAGTACGAGCAGTACTTC	CASSTRGEYEQYF
.	TRBV6-2/TRBV6-3	.	TRBJ1-2	TGTGCCAGCAGCAGACGAATCAACTATGGCTACACCTTC	CASSRRINYGYTF
.	TRBV18	.	TRBJ2-5	TGTGCCAGCTCACCTGGACACTTAGCGGATAGGGAGACCCAGTACTTC	CASSPGHLADRETQYF
.	TRBV28	TRBD1	TRBJ1-2	TGTGCCAGCAGTCGGACAGGGGGCAACTATGGCTACACCTTC	CASSRTGGNYGYTF
.	TRBV28	.	TRBJ2-2	TGTGCCAGCAGCAACTCCTTCTTGGGTGTCGGCAACACCGGGGAGCTGTTTTTT	CASSNSFLGVGNTGELFF
.	TRBV13	.	TRBJ2-7	TGTGCCAGCAGGGGGGGATCCTACGAGCAGTACTTC	CASRGGSYEQYF
few	TRBV4-1	TRBD1	TRBJ1-3	TGCGCCAGCAGCCTCGGAGGAACAGGGGGTAGGGACACCATATATTTT	CASSLGGTGGRDTIYF
once	TRBV4-1	.	TRBJ2-7	TGCGCCAGCAGCCGACCAGGGGTCCGGACCTACGAGCAGTACTTC	CASSRPGVRTYEQYF
few	TRBV19	.	TRBJ1-6	TGTGCCAGTAGTTATAGGGATTCACCCCTCCACTTT	CASSYRDSPLHF
.	TRBV28	.	TRBJ2-1	TGTGCCAGCACCGATGCGAGGGGCTCCTACAATGAGCAGTTCTTC	CASTDARGSYNEQFF
.	TRBV30	TRBD2	TRBJ2-7	TGTGCCTGGAGTGGAGGGAGGGGAGGGCCGTTTTACGAGCAGTACTTC	CAWSGGRGGPFYEQYF
.	TRBV7-9	.	TRBJ1-2	TGTGCCAGCAGCCCACAAAAACGACAGGAAAACTATGGCTACACCTTC	CASSPQKRQENYGYTF
.	TRBV20-1	.	TRBJ2-4	TGCAGTGCTAGTTGGGCGCGGGCCGACAGGCCCCGGGCCAAAAACATTCAGTACTTC	CSASWARADRPRAKNIQYF
.	TRBV3-1/TRBV3-2	.	TRBJ2-1	TGTGCCAGCAGCCGTCGAGAGCACCGCTTGGGGAATGAGCAGTTCTTC	CASSRREHRLGNEQFF
.	TRBV14	.	TRBJ2-3	TGTGCCAGCAGCCAAGCGTGGAGCACAGATACGCAGTATTTT	CASSQAWSTDTQYF
.	TRBV18	.	TRBJ1-2	TGTGCCAGCTCACCACCGGGGCTCCTCAACTATGGCTACACCTTC	CASSPPGLLNYGYTF
.	TRBV6-5	TRBD1	TRBJ1-5	TGTGCCAGCAGTTTTCAGGGGGAAGGAAGCCAGCCCCAGCATTTT	CASSFQGEGSQPQHF
few	TRBV30	.	TRBJ1-5	TGTGCCTGGAGTCCGGCCCTGTATAGCAATCAGCCCCAGCATTTT	CAWSPALYSNQPQHF
.	TRBV5-4	TRBD2	TRBJ2-3	TGTGCCAGCAGCTTGGGGCGGGGGACAGATACGCAGTATTTT	CASSLGRGTDTQYF
.	TRBV9	.	TRBJ2-5	TGTGCCAGCAGCTATGGGGCTAGGGGAGAGACCCAGTACTTC	CASSYGARGETQYF
.	TRBV9	TRBD1	TRBJ1-2	TGTGCCAGCAGCTCAAACTTACAGGGGGGCTATGGCTACACCTTC	CASSSNLQGGYGYTF
.	TRBV29-1	TRBD1	TRBJ1-1	TGCAGCGTTAACAGGGGGGGGGAGTTCGACGGCACTGAAGCTTTCTTT	CSVNRGGEFDGTEAFF
.	TRBV11-2	.	TRBJ2-3	TGTGCCAGCAGCTTAGAAGCTAGCACAGATACGCAGTATTTT	CASSLEASTDTQYF
.	TRBV19	.	TRBJ1-1	TGTGCCAGTAGTATAAGGGCGGTTCGGGGTGAAGCTTTCTTT	CASSIRAVRGEAFF
.	TRBV5-4	TRBD2	TRBJ2-3	TGTGCCAGCAGCGACCAGCGGGGGGGCCGGGCAGATACGCAGTATTTT	CASSDQRGGRADTQYF
few	TRBV3-1/TRBV3-2	.	TRBJ1-2	TGTGCCAGCAGCCAAGAAATTGGCTATGGCTACACCTTC	CASSQEIGYGYTF
.	TRBV28	TRBD1	TRBJ2-2	TGTGCCAGCAGCCCTACCGGGACAGAGAACACCGGGGAGCTGTTTTTT	CASSPTGTENTGELFF
.	TRBV5-4	TRBD2	TRBJ2-1	TGTGCCAGCAGCCCAAGGACTAGCGGCTCCTACAATGAGCAGTTCTTC	CASSPRTSGSYNEQFF
.	TRBV30	TRBD1	TRBJ1-5	TGTGCCTGGAGTGCCTCCGGGACAGGGAACGCGCAGCCCCAGCATTTT	CAWSASGTGNAQPQHF
.	TRBV11-2	.	TRBJ1-1	TGTGCCAGCAGCTTAGCTGGGACTCAGACTGAAGCTTTCTTT	CASSLAGTQTEAFF
.	TRBV11-2	.	TRBJ2-1	TGTGCCAGCAGCTTAGACCATCGCGGCACTGAGCAGTTCTTC	CASSLDHRGTEQFF
.	TRBV30	TRBD1	TRBJ1-2	TGTGCCTGGAGTGTACTCAGGTCCGGGACAGGGAAGAACTATGGCTACACCTTC	CAWSVLRSGTGKNYGYTF
few	TRBV5-5	.	TRBJ1-6	TGTGCCAGCAGCCAACCGATGAGGGATCCGGATAATTCACCCCTCCACTTT	CASSQPMRDPDNSPLHF
.	TRBV6-6	.	TRBJ2-7	TGTGCCAGCAGTTACTTACAGGGTCGGGAGCAGTACTTC	CASSYLQGREQYF
.	TRBV18	.	TRBJ1-5	TGTGCCAGCTCATCGCGTTCTCAGGGGAGCAATCAGCCCCAGCATTTT	CASSSRSQGSNQPQHF
medium-sized	TRBV7-8	.	TRBJ1-6	TGTGCCAGCAGCTTAGACAGCTCCTATAATTCACCCCTCCACTTT	CASSLDSSYNSPLHF
.	TRBV5-4	TRBD2	TRBJ2-1	TGTGCCAGCAGCCCCGGGACTAGCGGGAGCGATGAGCAGTTCTTC	CASSPGTSGSDEQFF
.	TRBV28	TRBD1	TRBJ2-1	TGTGCCAGCGGGGGGACAGGGGTAAATGAGCAGTTCTTC	CASGGTGVNEQFF
.	TRBV3-1/TRBV3-2	TRBD1	TRBJ1-2	TGTGCCAGCAGTCAACTCCCCGGGACAGGGAATGGCTACACCTTC	CASSQLPGTGNGYTF
few	TRBV6-2/TRBV6-3	.	TRBJ1-3	TGTGCCAGCAGTTACGGGTCCTCTGGAAACACCATATATTTT	CASSYGSSGNTIYF
.	TRBV5-4	TRBD1	TRBJ2-2	TGTGCCAGCAGCATTGGACAGGGGTCCAACACCGGGGAGCTGTTTTTT	CASSIGQGSNTGELFF
.	TRBV5-5	.	TRBJ1-2	TGTGCCAGCAGCTTGGAATGGGAAAACCTCCACTATGGCTACACCTTC	CASSLEWENLHYGYTF
.	TRBV24-1	.	TRBJ1-6	TGTGCCACCAGAGGGACGGTTAATTCACCCCTCCACTTT	CATRGTVNSPLHF